Described below is a single T cell receptor (beta chain) sequence and its context. Deletions cut 5 bases from V and 2 bases from J, with 10 bases between. The germline V gene has CDR1 LNHDA and CDR2 SQIVND (reference sequence). CDR3 length equals 13 residues. The PCR used 60 Vbeta and 13 Jbeta primers. Some clones are missing from TCRdb's copy, which holds only in-frame ones; the method was immunoSEQ multiplex PCR. This sample yields about 140,000 clones, of which around 59% are seen a single time; around 1.9% belongs to the top ten. This sample is drawn from a study of cytomegalovirus exposure and HLA in healthy donors.

V and J are TRBV19 and TRBJ2-7, with a tentative D call TRBD2 (5 bases). This TCR was sampled from a male donor in good health and CMV-seronegative. Material for sequencing was PBMCs. The CDR3 loop reads CASSPEGTYEQYF. The CDR3 DNA reads as TGTGCCAGTAGTCCCGAGGGAACCTACGAGCAGTACTTC.